This note documents a single T cell receptor (beta chain) sequence. The antigen is undetermined. Primers: 60 Vbeta forward and 13 Jbeta reverse. Authors' data handling: Around 10 million shared chains were among 65 million to 85 million unique TCR beta chains counted in a later analysis. Measured with immunoSEQ multiplex PCR; TCRdb has only the in-frame clones, and not every one. V, J and clone size are taken as reported in that table, and D and trimming were inferred from the DNA itself. This sample has approximately 80,000 clones, with under 80% found just once. The data originate from a study of cytomegalovirus exposure and HLA in healthy donors. Study-level points and caveats: As was reported, the HLA-A and HLA-B alleles of most subjects were accurately predicted from TCR beta sequences.

V was pared by 6 bases and J by 6 bases, with 6 bases of the junction left unmatched. The germline V gene encodes CDR1 ENHRY and CDR2 SYGVKD. This CDR3 region has 14 residues. Sequenced input: PBMCs. The clonotype comes from a man in his fifties or sixties in good health and CMV-seronegative. The rearrangement joins TRBV10-3 to TRBJ1-3; 9 bases map to TRBD1. The CDR3 is CAIRGDRAENTIYF. The CDR3 DNA reads as TGTGCCATCAGAGGGGACAGGGCGGAAAACACCATATATTTT.